Presented here are 17 T cell receptor beta chains from one specimen sequenced in a study of OX40 agonist ivuxolimab in advanced cancers. Sequencing was performed with immunoSEQ multiplex PCR; in TCRdb, only in-frame clones are kept and a portion is missing. The sample yields about 32,000 clones, 87% seen once. The sequenced sample was CD4+ or CD8+ T cells sorted from blood, obtained in a trial of the OX40 agonist ivuxolimab. The receptors were sampled from an adult with an advanced solid tumor such as melanoma, head and neck, liver or kidney cancer.

The V and J genes are TRBV25-1 and TRBJ2-1; TRBD1 matches 7 bases. The germline gives CDR1 MGHDK, CDR2 SYGVNS. Trimming removed 3 bases from V and 16 bases from J; junction bases left unmatched: 9. CDR3 size: 12 residues. The DNA for the CDR3 is TGTGCCAGCAGTGACCCCCGGGACAGCGATTTCTTC. It is translated as CASSDPRDSDFF. The full variable domain, its missing parts supplied by reference TRBV25-1 and TRBJ2-1, is EADIYQTPRYLVIGTGKKITLECSQTMGHDKMYWYQQDPGMELHLIHYSYGVNSTEKGDLSSESTVSRIRTEHFPLTLESARPSHTSQYLCASSDPRDSDFFGPGTRLTVL.

The chain is built from TRBV7-6 and TRBJ2-3, with D tentatively TRBD2 (7 bases). Germline assignment: CDR1 SGHVS and CDR2 FNYEAQ. Between the trimmed V and J ends, which lost 6 bases and 3 bases, there was a span of 19 bases. This CDR3 is built from 16 residues. CDR3 sequence: CASRFSGGAGTDTQYF. In DNA form, the CDR3 reads TGTGCCAGCAGGTTCTCGGGGGGCGCCGGGACAGATACGCAGTATTTT.

The V call is TRBV29-1, the J call TRBJ2-2; D uncertain. Looked up from germline, CDR1 is SQVTM and CDR2 is ANQGSEA. The V gene lost 1 base and the J gene lost 0 bases, with 3 bases spanning the gap. The CDR3 totals 13 residues. CDR3 region: CSVEGSNTGELFF. The DNA of the CDR3 is TGCAGCGTTGAAGGGTCGAACACCGGGGAGCTGTTTTTT.

The chain is built from TRBV10-1 and TRBJ2-3, with D unresolved. The CDR3 has 13 amino acids. Trimming left V 4 bases short and J 6 bases short, with 11 bases between. Germline CDR1 WNHNN, CDR2 SYGVQD (reference sequence). The CDR3 DNA reads as TGCGCCAGCAGTGGGTTCAGCTGGGATACGCAGTATTTT. Residues: CASSGFSWDTQYF.

For the CDR3, the DNA is TGTGCCAGCAGTTACTCGGGGGATGTCTCCTACAATGAGCAGTTCTTC. The encoded protein is CASSYSGDVSYNEQFF. The J gene is TRBJ2-1, the V gene TRBV6-5; D possibly uses TRBD1 or TRBD2 (5 bases each). The germline V gene encodes CDR1 MNHEY and CDR2 SVGAGI. This CDR3 contains 16 residues. The ends were cut back, 0 bases at V and 0 bases at J, with 9 bases in the middle.

J is TRBJ2-3 and V is TRBV29-1; D uncertain. V gave up 4 bases and J gave up 6 bases, with 11 bases separating them. This CDR3 contains 12 residues. Germline CDR1 and CDR2: SQVTM and ANQGSEA. The CDR3 sequence is CSVVPTGDTQYF. The CDR3 nucleotides are TGCAGCGTTGTCCCAACTGGGGATACGCAGTATTTT.

The V and J genes are TRBV19 and TRBJ2-3, with 15 bases matching TRBD2. The CDR3 consists of 16 residues. Germline CDR1 reads LNHDA; CDR2 reads SQIVND (reference sequence). V lost 7 bases and J lost 5; bases outside the gene matches: 7. CDR3 in DNA: TGTGCCAGTAACAATCGGACTAGCGGGGGGGAAGATACGCAGTATTTT. Its protein is CASNNRTSGGEDTQYF.

This clone was seen more than once but under ten times. Other nucleotide sequences in the sample specify the same CDR3. The CDR3 reads CASSEGAYSNQPQHF. DNA for the CDR3: TGTGCCAGCAGTGAGGGAGCTTATAGCAATCAGCCCCAGCATTTT. The chain has TRBV2 and TRBJ1-5; D unclear. CDR3 size: 15 residues. The V gene lost 3 bases and the J gene lost 0 bases, with 9 bases spanning the gap. From germline, CDR1 is SNHLY and CDR2 FYNNEI. The whole variable domain, remainder taken from reference TRBV2 and TRBJ1-5, is EPEVTQTPSHQVTQMGQEVILRCVPISNHLYFYWYRQILGQKVEFLVSFYNNEISEKSEIFDDQFSVERPDGSNFTLKIRSTKLEDSAMYFCASSEGAYSNQPQHFGDGTRLSIL.

The CDR3 region is CASSRSGTDYSPLHF. The CDR3 coding sequence is TGTGCCAGCAGCCGCTCCGGGACGGACTATTCACCCCTCCACTTT. The chain employs TRBV6-5 and TRBJ1-6; possible D gene TRBD1, 5 bases. This CDR3 region has 15 residues. The V end lost 6 bases, the J end lost 8 bases, and 17 bases lay between the germline ends. Looked up from germline, CDR1 is MNHEY and CDR2 is SVGAGI.

V gene TRBV21-1 combines with J gene TRBJ2-7; the D call TRBD2 from the table was never checked on the DNA. TRBV21-1 counts as a pseudogene. There are 12 residues in the CDR3. The CDR3 DNA sequence: TGTGCCAGCAGCAGCGGGGGTGGCGAGCAGTACTTC. This sequence encodes CASSSGGGEQYF.

V usage is TRBV9 and J usage is TRBJ2-1, with unresolved D. CDR1 and CDR2 from the germline V gene are SGDLS and YYNGEE. With 2 bases removed from V and 3 bases from J, the gap between germline ends came to 6 bases. CDR3 length equals 13 residues. As DNA, the CDR3 is TGTGCCAGCAGCGTGAGCCACTACAATGAGCAGTTCTTC. Encoded protein: CASSVSHYNEQFF.

This chain joins TRBV4-1 and TRBJ2-1; TRBD1 is a possible D gene (5 bases). V was cut by 4 bases and J by 6 bases, with 10 bases left in between. Germline CDR1 reads MGHRA; CDR2 reads YSYEKL. This CDR3 has 13 amino acids. The CDR3 DNA sequence: TGCGCCAGCAGCCTCGAAACAGGCAATGAGCAGTTCTTC. Its translation: CASSLETGNEQFF.

This sequence joins TRBV5-1 and TRBJ1-5; the match to TRBD1 covers 7 bases. The length of the CDR3 is 14 residues. V was clipped by 6 bases and J by 4 bases; unmatched bases: 7. CDR1 and CDR2 from the germline V gene are SGHRS and YFSETQ. CDR3 region: CASNRGGGNQPQHF. The CDR3 DNA reads TGCGCCAGCAACCGAGGGGGCGGGAATCAGCCCCAGCATTTT.

The chain has TRBV19 and TRBJ2-3, with D unclear. Trimming took 6 bases from V and 3 from J, leaving 10 bases between them. CDR3 length equals 13 residues. Germline lookup yields CDR1 LNHDA and CDR2 SQIVND (reference sequence). The chain's CDR3 is CASSALVTDTQYF. DNA of the CDR3: TGTGCCAGTAGCGCGCTAGTAACAGATACGCAGTATTTT.

V is TRBV6-1 and J is TRBJ2-1; D tentatively reads TRBD1 or TRBD2 (6 bases each). Germline V gives CDR1 MNHNS, CDR2 SASEGT. The CDR3 runs to 14 residues. V was clipped by 6 bases and J by 3 bases, with 12 bases between them. The CDR3 DNA is TGTGCCAGCAGCCCCGAGGGGGGCTACAATGAGCAGTTCTTC. As protein: CASSPEGGYNEQFF.

The chain employs TRBV7-9 and TRBJ1-2; possibly TRBD1 for D (5 bases). CDR1 is SEHNR, CDR2 FQNEAQ, per germline (reference sequence). CDR3 size: 17 residues. V was shortened by 4 bases and J by 4 bases, with 22 bases between the two germline ends. CDR3 DNA: TGTGCCAGCAGCTCCGGCGGGGGGGTGCGGGTTAGCTATGGCTACACCTTC. Translated, it gives CASSSGGGVRVSYGYTF.

The V call is TRBV10-3, the J call TRBJ2-7, with D perhaps matching TRBD1 (5 bases). Germline V gene lookup returns CDR1 ENHRY and CDR2 SYGVKD. CDR3 length: 16 amino acids. Trimming removed 3 bases from V and 2 bases from J, with 17 bases in between. The CDR3 loop is CAISDPDRTSTYEQYF. DNA of the CDR3: TGTGCCATCAGTGATCCCGACAGAACCTCCACCTACGAGCAGTACTTC.